This note documents a single TCR beta chain sequence. The CDR3 extends over 13 amino acids. Germline CDR1 LNHDA, CDR2 SQIVND (reference sequence). V lost 6 bases and J 0 bases, leaving 6 bases between the germline ends. Naive, central memory, regulatory and stem cell-like memory cells within the CD4+ compartment were sorted using CD45RO/CCR7/CD25/CD127/CD95/CD27. Over 95% purity was reached by all sorted populations. Expressed TCRB transcripts were sequenced because the isolated RNA had all been reverse transcribed beforehand. Clones were read by immunoSEQ multiplex PCR, and TCRdb kept only the in-frame ones, dropping some. There are 360,000 or so clones in the sample; around 20% occur only once, and under 0.05% lies in the top ten. This specimen belongs to a study of beta chain features in type 1 diabetes.

Sequenced input: naive CD4+ T cells from blood. The TCR comes from a woman aged 18-30 years in good health. The rearrangement links TRBV19 to TRBJ1-5; the D gene is possibly TRBD1 (5 bases). CDR3 bases: TGTGCCAGTAGCGACAGTAGCAATCAGCCCCAGCATTTT. Translated, it gives CASSDSSNQPQHF.